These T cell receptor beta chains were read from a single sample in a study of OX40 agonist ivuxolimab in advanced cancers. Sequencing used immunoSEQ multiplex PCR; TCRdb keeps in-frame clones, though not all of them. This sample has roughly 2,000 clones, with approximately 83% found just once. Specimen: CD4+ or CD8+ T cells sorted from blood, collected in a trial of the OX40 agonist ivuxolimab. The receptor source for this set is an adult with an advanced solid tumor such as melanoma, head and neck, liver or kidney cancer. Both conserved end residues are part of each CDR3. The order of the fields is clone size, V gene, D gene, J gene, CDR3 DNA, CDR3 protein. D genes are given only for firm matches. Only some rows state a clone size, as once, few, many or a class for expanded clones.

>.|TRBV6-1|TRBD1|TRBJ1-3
TGTGCCAGCCTCCTGATGACAGGGACACAGGACACCATATATTTT
CASLLMTGTQDTIYF
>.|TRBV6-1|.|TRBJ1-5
TGTGCCAGCAGTGATGAGGGGCAGGGCGGTCAGCCCCAGCATTTT
CASSDEGQGGQPQHF
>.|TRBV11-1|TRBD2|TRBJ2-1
TGTGCCAGCAGCTTAGGCGGACTAGCGGGAGGACCTACCGGGGGTGAGCAGTTCTTC
CASSLGGLAGGPTGGEQFF
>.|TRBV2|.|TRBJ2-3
TGTGCCAGCACAGCCGGGGGAACCAGCACAGATACGCAGTATTTT
CASTAGGTSTDTQYF
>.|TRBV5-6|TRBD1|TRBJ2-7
TGTGCCAGCAGCACAGGGACAGGGTACGAGCAGTACTTC
CASSTGTGYEQYF
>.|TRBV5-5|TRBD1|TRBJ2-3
TGTGCCAGCAGCTTGGGGTCGACAGGGTTCACAGATACGCAGTATTTT
CASSLGSTGFTDTQYF
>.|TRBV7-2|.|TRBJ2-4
TGTGCCAGCAGCATAGGACGGGATCCCCTATTGATTGTAAACATTCAGTACTTC
CASSIGRDPLLIVNIQYF
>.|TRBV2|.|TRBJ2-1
TGTGCCAGCCTAGGAAATGAGCAGTTCTTC
CASLGNEQFF
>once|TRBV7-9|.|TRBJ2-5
TGTGCCAGCCGTGTGGGGGTAGAGGAGACCCAGTACTTC
CASRVGVEETQYF
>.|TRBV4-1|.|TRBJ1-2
TGCGCCAGCAGCCAGGGGGGAAGGCGAGGCTACACCTTC
CASSQGGRRGYTF
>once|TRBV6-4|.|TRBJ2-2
TGTGCCAGCAGTGAAGCGAACACCGGGGAGCTGTTTTTT
CASSEANTGELFF
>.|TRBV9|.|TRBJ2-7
TGTGCCAGCAGCGTAGGGGACGAGCAGTACTTC
CASSVGDEQYF
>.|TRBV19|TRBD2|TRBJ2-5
TGTGCCAGTTGTGATGCGGGGGGGGCAGAAGAGACCCAGTACTTC
CASCDAGGAEETQYF
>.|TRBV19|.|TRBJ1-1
TGTGCCAGTAGTATAGGTTTGACAGGCCAAGAAGCTTTCTTT
CASSIGLTGQEAFF
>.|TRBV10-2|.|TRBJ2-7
TGCGCCAGCAGTGGGGGGGGGCCCGAGCAGTACTTC
CASSGGGPEQYF
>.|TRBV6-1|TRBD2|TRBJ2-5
TGTGCCAGCAGTGTAGCGACTAGCGGGGGCCAAGAGACCCAGTACTTC
CASSVATSGGQETQYF
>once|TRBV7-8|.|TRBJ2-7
TGTGCCAGCAGCCGTAACTACGAGCAGTACTTC
CASSRNYEQYF
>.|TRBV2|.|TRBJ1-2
TGTGCCAGCAGCGGCGGCGGCAGACCCTATGGCTACACCTTC
CASSGGGRPYGYTF
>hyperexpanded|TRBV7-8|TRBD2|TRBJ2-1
TGTGCCAGCAGCTCGGGGGGGTACAATGAGCAGTTCTTC
CASSSGGYNEQFF
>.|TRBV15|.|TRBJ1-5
TGTGCCACCAGCAGAGATATGGGGGGCCCCCTTCAGCCCCAGCATTTT
CATSRDMGGPLQPQHF
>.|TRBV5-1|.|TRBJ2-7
TGCGCCAGCAGCTTGATGTATCGGGGGGCGCGAAACGAGCAGTACTTC
CASSLMYRGARNEQYF
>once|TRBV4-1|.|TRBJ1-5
TGCGCCAGCAGCCAAGGGGGTCAAGGGGGGCCCCAGCATTTT
CASSQGGQGGPQHF
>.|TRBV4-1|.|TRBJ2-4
TGCGCCAGCAGCCAAGTGGTGGGAGCCAAAAACATTCAGTACTTC
CASSQVVGAKNIQYF
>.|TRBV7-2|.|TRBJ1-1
TGTGCCAGCAGCGAACGGACAGATAACACTGAAGCTTTCTTT
CASSERTDNTEAFF
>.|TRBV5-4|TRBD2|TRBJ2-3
TGTGCCAGCAGCCTCATCGGGGGGTTTAGCACAGATACGCAGTATTTT
CASSLIGGFSTDTQYF
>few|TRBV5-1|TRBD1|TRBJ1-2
TGCGCCAGCAGCGTACGACAGGGAGGCCACTATGGCTACACCTTC
CASSVRQGGHYGYTF
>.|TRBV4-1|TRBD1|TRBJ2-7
TGCGCCAGCAGCCCCCGGGACAGGGGGAACGAGCAGTACTTC
CASSPRDRGNEQYF
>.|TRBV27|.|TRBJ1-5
TGTGCCAGCGGGGAGGGTTGGTCTCAGCCCCAGCATTTT
CASGEGWSQPQHF
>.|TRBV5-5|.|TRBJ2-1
TGTGCCAGCAGCTTGGGTGAGCAGTTCTTC
CASSLGEQFF
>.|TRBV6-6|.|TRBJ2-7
TGTGCCAGCTCCCCGGCCCCCGAAAACGAGCAGTACTTC
CASSPAPENEQYF
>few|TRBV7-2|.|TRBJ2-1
TGTGCCAGCAGCTTAGACGGAGCCACTATGTCGCAGTTCTTC
CASSLDGATMSQFF
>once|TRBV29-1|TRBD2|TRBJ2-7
TGCAGCGTTGAGGGGCGAGGACTAGCGGGGAAGTACGAGCAGTACTTC
CSVEGRGLAGKYEQYF
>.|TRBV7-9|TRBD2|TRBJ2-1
TGTGCCAGCAGCTCCCCACTAGCGAACAATGAGCAGTTCTTC
CASSSPLANNEQFF
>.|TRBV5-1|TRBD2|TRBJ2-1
TGCGCCAGCAGCACCGGACTAGGCTACAATGAGCAGTTCTTC
CASSTGLGYNEQFF
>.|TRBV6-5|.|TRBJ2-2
TGTGCCAGCAGTTACTCGACTGGGGACACCGGGGAGCTGTTTTTT
CASSYSTGDTGELFF
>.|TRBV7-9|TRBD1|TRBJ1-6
TGTGCCAGCAGCTCCGGGGACAGGCGCCCTTCCAAGAATTCACCCCTCCACTTT
CASSSGDRRPSKNSPLHF
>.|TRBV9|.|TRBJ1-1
TGTGCCAGCAGCGTTGGGGGGGCTGAAGCTTTCTTT
CASSVGGAEAFF
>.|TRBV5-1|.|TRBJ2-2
TGCGCCAGCAGCTTGGTCGGGGGCAGCACCGGGGAGCTGTTTTTT
CASSLVGGSTGELFF
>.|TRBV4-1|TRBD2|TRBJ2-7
TGCGCCAGCAGCCACATAGCGGGCGCCCTCTACGAGCAGTACTTC
CASSHIAGALYEQYF
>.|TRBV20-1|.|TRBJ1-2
TGCAGTGCTAGGCAGACCGGTCGCTACACCTTC
CSARQTGRYTF
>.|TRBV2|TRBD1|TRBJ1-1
TGTGCCAGCAGTGGGGACCGGGACAGGAACACTGAAGCTTTCTTT
CASSGDRDRNTEAFF
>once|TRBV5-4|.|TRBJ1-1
TGTGCCAGCAGCGTTACAGGAGAAGCTTTCTTT
CASSVTGEAFF